This T cell receptor (beta chain) was identified in a study of cytotoxic CD8 clonotypes in ibrutinib-treated CLL (dated by TCRdb to about 2021). Study-wide context: The cohort was composed of 10 to 11 relapsed/refractory and roughly 15 treatment-naive patients; IGHV unmutated status was identified in 17 patients. Responses were partial in roughly 24 patients and complete in 2; after median 68 months follow-up, around 15 stayed in remission and approximately 12 progressed. Samples at response were collected after a median of around twelve months of treatment, with a range of about 6 to 36 months. Every sample from remission and from progressive disease was obtained while the patients were still on ibrutinib. An average of around 250,000 productive templates and 94,082 productive rearrangements was obtained per sample. Of the approximately 91 people in the trial, around 25 had longitudinal samples available. Cryopreserved peripheral blood mononuclear cells were collected before treatment, at response, and at either disease progression or sustained remission.

What the authors observed across the whole study: Public clonotypes were found to be uncommon and were observed to contract or remain stable during treatment; the increase in clonality was shown to reflect expansion of private clonotypes at ibrutinib response. Sampling times were not matched between patients in sustained remission and patients whose disease was progressing, and lymph node repertoires were not examined. Clonality increased at ibrutinib response, stayed stable in sustained remission, and fell back toward baseline at progression. At baseline, clonality was higher than in age-matched healthy donors and showed a strong correlation with circulating CD8+ T-cell counts.

Each clonotype received, on average, roughly 9.6x coverage in deep resolution sequencing performed on a MiSeq, where the target depth lay between 1 in 1 million and 1 in 200,000 T cells. The immunoSEQ hsTCRB Kit was used to generate the TCR beta libraries. The authors' pipeline ran thus. The data were analyzed with ImmunoSEQ Analyzer and ImmunoSEQ Data Assistant, and V, D and J gene assignments followed IMGT definitions. Clonality, with values ranging from 0 to 1, was calculated as one minus the normalized Shannon entropy of productive rearrangement frequencies. Only overrepresented clonotypes making up at least 0.05% of each patient's repertoire were included in the public clonotype analysis. Repertoires from roughly 13 age-matched healthy donors in immuneACCESS were used as clonality controls. As stored in TCRdb, this immuneACCESS dataset retains in-frame rearrangements with V and J assigned. A fraction of the clones does not appear; measured against another copy, unresolved V genes explain less than half of the discrepancy, and the remainder lacks a known reason. The V and J calls and clone size are taken from that table; D and trimming were inferred from the DNA. This sample has almost 250,000 clones in its table, and 70% of those were observed once. The ten largest make up 15% of the sample.

The time point label of this sample denotes: approximately 2 years on ibrutinib. For TCR beta library preparation, approximately 2 micrograms of genomic DNA was extracted from cryopreserved PBMCs. High-throughput TCR beta sequencing was performed on longitudinal blood samples from CLL patients receiving ibrutinib monotherapy. The patients were enrolled in a single-center, open-label phase 2 trial of ibrutinib monotherapy. A word on this clone: The specificity of this receptor is unknown. No quality values exist for individual bases; no much larger clone is one base distant.

The CDR3 sequence holds 11 residues, the cysteine and phenylalanine included. CDR3 DNA only is kept here, 33 bases in frame from base 1. V is cut by 6 bases and J by 7 bases, and the space between the germline ends is 10 bases. Based on the germline V gene (reference sequence), the CDR1 and CDR2 sequences are DFQATT and SNEGSKA. In this chain, TRBV20-1 is recombined with TRBJ2-1, with the D gene not clear enough to name. Here the sequenced sample was PBMCs, taken after 24 months of ibrutinib treatment. The receptor was derived from a human donor with chronic lymphocytic leukemia. For the CDR3, the sequence is CSARRSNEQFF. Read as DNA, the sequence is TGCAGTGCCCGCAGGTCTAATGAGCAGTTCTTC.